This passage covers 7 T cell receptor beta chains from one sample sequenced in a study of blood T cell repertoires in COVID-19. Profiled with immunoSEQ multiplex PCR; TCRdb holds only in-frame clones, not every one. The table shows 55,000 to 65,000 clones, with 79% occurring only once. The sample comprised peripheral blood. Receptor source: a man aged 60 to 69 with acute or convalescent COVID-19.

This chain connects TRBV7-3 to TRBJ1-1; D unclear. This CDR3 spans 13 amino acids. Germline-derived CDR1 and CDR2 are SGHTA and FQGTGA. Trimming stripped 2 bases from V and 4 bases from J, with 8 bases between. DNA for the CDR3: TGTGCCAGCAGCTTACCCGGGAGCACTGAAGCTTTCTTT. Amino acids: CASSLPGSTEAFF.

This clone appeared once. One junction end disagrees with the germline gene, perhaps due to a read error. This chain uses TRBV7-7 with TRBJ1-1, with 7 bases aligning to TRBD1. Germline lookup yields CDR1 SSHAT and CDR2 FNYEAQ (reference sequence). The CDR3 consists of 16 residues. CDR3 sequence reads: CASNLIGGQKNTEAFF. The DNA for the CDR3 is TGTGCTAGCAACCTTATTGGGGGACAGAAAAACACTGAAGCTTTCTTT.

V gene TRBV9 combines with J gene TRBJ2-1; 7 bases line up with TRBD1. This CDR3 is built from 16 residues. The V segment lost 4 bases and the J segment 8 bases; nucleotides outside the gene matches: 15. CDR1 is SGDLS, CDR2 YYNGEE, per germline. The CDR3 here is CASSLDRTERRDEQFF. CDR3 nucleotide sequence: TGTGCCAGCAGCTTGGACAGGACTGAACGACGGGATGAGCAGTTCTTC.

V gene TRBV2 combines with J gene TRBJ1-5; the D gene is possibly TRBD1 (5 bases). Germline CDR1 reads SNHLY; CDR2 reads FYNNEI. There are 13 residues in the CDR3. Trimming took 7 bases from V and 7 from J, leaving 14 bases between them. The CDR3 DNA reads TGTGCCAGCAATTTCAGGGTCTCCCAGCCCCAGCATTTT. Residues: CASNFRVSQPQHF.

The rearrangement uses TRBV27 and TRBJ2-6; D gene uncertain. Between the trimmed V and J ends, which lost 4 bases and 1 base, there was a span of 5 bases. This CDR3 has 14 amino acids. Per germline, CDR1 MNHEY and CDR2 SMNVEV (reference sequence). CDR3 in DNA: TGTGCCAGCAGTTCCAATTCTGGGGCCAACGTCCTGACTTTC. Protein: CASSSNSGANVLTF.

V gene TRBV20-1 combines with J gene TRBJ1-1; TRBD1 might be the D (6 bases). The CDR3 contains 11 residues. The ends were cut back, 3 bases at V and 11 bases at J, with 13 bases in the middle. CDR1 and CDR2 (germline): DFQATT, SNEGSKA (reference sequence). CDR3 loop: CSASLTGHAFF. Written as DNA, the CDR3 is TGCAGTGCTAGTCTTACAGGGCACGCTTTCTTT.

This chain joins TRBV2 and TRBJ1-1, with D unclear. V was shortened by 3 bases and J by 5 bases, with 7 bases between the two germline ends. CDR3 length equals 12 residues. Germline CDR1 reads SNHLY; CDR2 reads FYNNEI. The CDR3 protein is CASSEGRTEAFF. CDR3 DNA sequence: TGTGCCAGCAGTGAGGGCAGAACTGAAGCTTTCTTT.